The 14 T cell receptor beta chains below were found in one sample sequenced in a study of T cell repertoires in cytomegalovirus infection. One entry per CDR3 protein, called by TCRdb with MiXCR from the reads. Among some 150,000 distinct CDR3 sequences listed, 20% to 30% were seen once. The sequencing input was PBMCs. Receptors originate from a human donor in good health (CMV status not recorded). Some clones in this sample may be carry-over from other donors' samples.

The gene calls are TRBV28 and TRBJ2-7, with D unclear. Germline assignment: CDR1 MDHEN and CDR2 SYDVKM. The ends were cut back, 4 bases at V and 1 base at J, with 14 bases in the middle. The CDR3 is 15 amino acids. CDR3 coding DNA: TGTGCCAGCAGTTCCCCGGCACGGTCGTCCTACGAGCAGTACTTC. Translated, it gives CASSSPARSSYEQYF. Full variable domain (remainder filled in from reference TRBV28 and TRBJ2-7): DVKVTQSSRYLVKRTGEKVFLECVQDMDHENMFWYRQDPGLGLRLIYFSYDVKMKEKGDIPEGYSVSREKKERFSLILESASTNQTSMYLCASSSPARSSYEQYFGPGTRLTVT.

This clonotype was seen only a few times. This rearrangement joins TRBV29-1 to TRBJ2-7; D not resolved. V shed 5 bases and J shed 3 bases, with 11 bases lying between them. This CDR3 contains 12 residues. The germline CDR1 and CDR2 sequences are SQVTM and ANQGSEA. This CDR3 reads CSVRDSIYEQYF. CDR3 DNA: TGCAGCGTTCGAGACTCTATCTACGAGCAGTACTTC.

The V and J genes are TRBV5-1 and TRBJ1-1, with D uncertain. CDR3 length: 14 residues. The germline V gene has CDR1 SGHRS and CDR2 YFSETQ. V lost 0 bases and J 4 bases, leaving 10 bases between the germline ends. The CDR3 sequence is CASSLDVGRTEAFF. CDR3 nucleotide sequence: TGCGCCAGCAGCTTGGATGTCGGGCGCACTGAAGCTTTCTTT.

The chain employs TRBV7-6 and TRBJ2-7, with a possible D match to TRBD1 (6 bases). Germline lookup yields CDR1 SGHVS and CDR2 FNYEAQ. This CDR3 has 14 amino acids. V gave up 3 bases and J gave up 5 bases, with 14 bases separating them. The CDR3 nucleotides are TGTGCCAGCAGCTTTGGTTGGCAGGGGAACGAGCAGTACTTC. As protein: CASSFGWQGNEQYF.

This clonotype was observed a handful of times. The chain uses TRBV11-3 and TRBJ1-1; D is undetermined. Trimming shortened V by 3 bases and J by 8 bases, and 13 bases separated the two germline ends. The length of the CDR3 is 13 residues. Germline assignment: CDR1 SGHNT and CDR2 YENEEA. The CDR3: CASSFSRVTEAFF. DNA of the CDR3: TGTGCCAGCAGCTTCTCGAGGGTAACCGAAGCTTTCTTT.

This clonotype was seen at least ten times. The chain recombines TRBV7-2 with TRBJ1-3; D may be TRBD1 (5 bases). Trimming removed 4 bases at V and 4 bases at J, with 8 bases between. The CDR3 contains 13 residues. Germline V lookup: CDR1 SGHTA, CDR2 FQGNSA. Written as DNA, the CDR3 is TGTGCCAGCAGCTGGGACGAAGGAAACACCATATATTTT. As protein: CASSWDEGNTIYF.

The chain joins TRBV29-1 to TRBJ2-3, with D unresolved. Trimming took 0 bases from V and 6 from J, leaving 13 bases between them. This CDR3 region has 14 residues. The germline V gene encodes CDR1 SQVTM and CDR2 ANQGSEA. The CDR3 reads CSVEEFGVGDTQYF. The CDR3 coding sequence is TGCAGCGTTGAAGAATTTGGCGTTGGGGATACGCAGTATTTT.

This chain joins TRBV12-3 or TRBV12-4 and TRBJ1-1; D is possibly TRBD1 (6 bases). Between the trimmed V and J ends, which lost 3 bases and 0 bases, there was a span of 11 bases. There are 15 residues in the CDR3. CDR3 nucleotide sequence: TGTGCCAGCAGTTTCATCAAGGGGGTGAACACTGAAGCTTTCTTT. This sequence encodes CASSFIKGVNTEAFF.

The chain couples TRBV6-5 to TRBJ1-2; 7 positions agree with TRBD1. CDR1 is MNHEY, CDR2 SVGAGI, per germline. This CDR3 is built from 16 residues. The trim removed 2 bases at V and 3 bases at J, leaving 9 bases unmatched. CDR3 region: CASSYTPGQSYYGYTF. The CDR3 DNA sequence: TGTGCCAGCAGTTACACCCCGGGACAGAGTTACTATGGCTACACCTTC.

Many counts were recorded for this clonotype. This chain uses TRBV27 with TRBJ2-1, with no clear D. The CDR3 has 12 residues. Trimming removed 5 bases at V and 6 bases at J, with 8 bases between. Germline CDR1 is MNHEY and CDR2 is SMNVEV (reference sequence). CDR3 region: CASSHGSNEQFF. CDR3 nucleotides: TGTGCCAGCAGTCACGGTAGCAATGAGCAGTTCTTC.

V and J are TRBV20-1 and TRBJ2-5, with D possibly matching TRBD1 (5 bases). Germline V gene data show CDR1 as DFQATT and CDR2 as SNEGSKA (reference sequence). The CDR3 consists of 11 residues. Trimming took 7 bases from V and 4 from J, leaving 10 bases between them. In nucleotides, the CDR3 is TGCAGTGGGACAAGGTCAGAGACCCAGTACTTC. It specifies CSGTRSETQYF.

V is TRBV20-1 and J is TRBJ1-5; D is unresolved. The CDR3 contains 15 residues. V lost 7 bases, J lost 4 bases, and 20 bases lay in between. Germline V gene data show CDR1 as DFQATT and CDR2 as SNEGSKA (reference sequence). The CDR3 coding sequence is TGCAGTGATAGTGCCCCTGGGGAGGGAAATCAGCCCCAGCATTTT. Its translation: CSDSAPGEGNQPQHF.

This clonotype was counted many times. The CDR3 DNA reads TGTGCCAGCAGCTTAAGCTCGACAGGGAGCGGCTACACCTTC. The encoded protein is CASSLSSTGSGYTF. The chain carries TRBV7-3 and TRBJ1-2, with 7 bases that match TRBD1. Germline V gene lookup returns CDR1 SGHTA and CDR2 FQGTGA. With V trimmed by 1 base and J by 8 bases, 7 bases remained unmatched. The length of the CDR3 is 14 residues.

This clonotype has just a few counts. The V call is TRBV11-1, the J call TRBJ2-3, with D unclear. The CDR3 extends over 12 amino acids. Germline CDR1 and CDR2: SGHAT and FQDESV (reference sequence). Trimming took off 3 bases at V and 5 bases at J, with 6 bases between the two ends. CDR3 sequence: CASSFFGDTQYF. The CDR3 nucleotides read TGTGCCAGCAGCTTCTTTGGAGATACGCAGTATTTT. Full variable domain (missing parts from reference TRBV11-1 and TRBJ2-3): EAEVAQSPRYKITEKSQAVAFWCDPISGHATLYWYRQILGQGPELLVQFQDESVVDDSQLPKDRFSAERLKGVDSTLKIQPAELGDSAMYLCASSFFGDTQYFGPGTRLTVL.